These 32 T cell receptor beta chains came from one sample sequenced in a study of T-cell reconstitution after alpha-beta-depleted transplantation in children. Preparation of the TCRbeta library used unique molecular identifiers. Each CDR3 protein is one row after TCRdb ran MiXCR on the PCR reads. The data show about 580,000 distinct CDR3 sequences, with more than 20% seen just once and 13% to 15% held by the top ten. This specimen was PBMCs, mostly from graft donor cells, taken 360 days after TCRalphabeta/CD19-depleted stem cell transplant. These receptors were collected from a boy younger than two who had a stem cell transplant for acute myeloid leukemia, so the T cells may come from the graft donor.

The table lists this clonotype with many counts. The CDR3 DNA follows: TGTGCCAGCAGTTTTACAGGGGATGGGGCCAACGTCCTGACTTTC. Residues: CASSFTGDGANVLTF. This rearrangement joins TRBV12-3 or TRBV12-4 to TRBJ2-6; 7 bases are shared with TRBD1. Unmatched junction bases numbered 2, after V lost 3 bases and J lost 3 bases. The CDR3 contains 15 residues.

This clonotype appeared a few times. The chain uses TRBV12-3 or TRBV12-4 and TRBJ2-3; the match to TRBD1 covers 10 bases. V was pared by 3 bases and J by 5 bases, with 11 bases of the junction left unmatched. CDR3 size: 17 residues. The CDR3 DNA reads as TGTGCCAGCAGTTTTGGAACTCGGACAGGGGGGCAAGATACGCAGTATTTT. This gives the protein CASSFGTRTGGQDTQYF.

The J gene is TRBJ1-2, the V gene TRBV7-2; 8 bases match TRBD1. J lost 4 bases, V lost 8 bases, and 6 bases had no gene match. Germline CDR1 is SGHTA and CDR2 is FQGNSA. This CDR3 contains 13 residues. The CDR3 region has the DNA TGTGCCAGCGCGGGACAGGCGGGCTATGGCTACACCTTC. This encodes CASAGQAGYGYTF. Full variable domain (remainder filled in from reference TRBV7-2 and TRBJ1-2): GAGVSQSPSNKVTEKGKDVELRCDPISGHTALYWYRQSLGQGLEFLIYFQGNSAPDKSGLPSDRFSAERTGGSVSTLTIQRTQQEDSAVYLCASAGQAGYGYTFGSGTRLTVV.

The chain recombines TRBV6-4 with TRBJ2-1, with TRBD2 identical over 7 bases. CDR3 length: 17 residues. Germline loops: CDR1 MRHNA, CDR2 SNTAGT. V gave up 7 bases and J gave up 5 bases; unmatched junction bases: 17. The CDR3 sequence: CASNLPTASGVNNEQFF. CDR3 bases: TGTGCCAGCAACCTCCCAACCGCTAGCGGCGTGAACAATGAGCAGTTCTTC.

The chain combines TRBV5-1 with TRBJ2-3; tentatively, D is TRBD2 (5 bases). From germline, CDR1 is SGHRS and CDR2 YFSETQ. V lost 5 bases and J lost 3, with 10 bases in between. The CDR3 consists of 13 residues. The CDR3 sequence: CASRLPGTDTQYF. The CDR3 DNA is TGCGCCAGCAGGCTCCCGGGGACAGATACGCAGTATTTT.

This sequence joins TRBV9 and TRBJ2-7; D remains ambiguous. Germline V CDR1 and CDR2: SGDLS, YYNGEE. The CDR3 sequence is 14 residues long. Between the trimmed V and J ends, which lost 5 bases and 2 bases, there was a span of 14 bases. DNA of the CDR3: TGTGCCAGCAGACTCCAAGTGAAAGCCTACGAGCAGTACGTC. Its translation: CASRLQVKAYEQYV.

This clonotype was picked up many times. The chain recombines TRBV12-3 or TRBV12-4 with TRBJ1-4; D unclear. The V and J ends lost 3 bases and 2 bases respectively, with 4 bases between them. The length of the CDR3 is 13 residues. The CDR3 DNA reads TGTGCCAGCAGTTTCGTGACTAATGAAAAACTGTTTTTT. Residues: CASSFVTNEKLFF.

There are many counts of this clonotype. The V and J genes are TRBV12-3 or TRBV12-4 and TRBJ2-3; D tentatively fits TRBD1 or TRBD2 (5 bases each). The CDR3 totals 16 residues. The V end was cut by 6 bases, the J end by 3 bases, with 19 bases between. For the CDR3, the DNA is TGTGCCAGCAGCTTCGGTGGGGGTGTGGGGACAGATACGCAGTATTTT. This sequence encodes CASSFGGGVGTDTQYF.

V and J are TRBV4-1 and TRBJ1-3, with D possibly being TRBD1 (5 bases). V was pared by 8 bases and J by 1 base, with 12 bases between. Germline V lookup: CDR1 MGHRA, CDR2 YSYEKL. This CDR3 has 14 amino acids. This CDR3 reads CASANQGSGNTIYF. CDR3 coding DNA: TGCGCCAGCGCGAACCAGGGATCTGGAAACACCATATATTTT.

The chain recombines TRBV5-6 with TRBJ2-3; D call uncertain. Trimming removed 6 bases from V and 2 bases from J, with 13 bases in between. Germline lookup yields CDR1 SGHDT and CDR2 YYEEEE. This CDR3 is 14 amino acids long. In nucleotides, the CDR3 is TGTGCCAGCACAAGACACGCCGTCACAGATACGCAGTATTTT. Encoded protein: CASTRHAVTDTQYF.

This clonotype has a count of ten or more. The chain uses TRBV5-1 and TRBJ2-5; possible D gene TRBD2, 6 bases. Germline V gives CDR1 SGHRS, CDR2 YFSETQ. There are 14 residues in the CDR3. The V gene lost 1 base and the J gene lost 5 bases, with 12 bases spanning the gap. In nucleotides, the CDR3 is TGCGCCAGCAGCTTGCGACTAGGAGAGGAGACCCAGTACTTC. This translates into CASSLRLGEETQYF.

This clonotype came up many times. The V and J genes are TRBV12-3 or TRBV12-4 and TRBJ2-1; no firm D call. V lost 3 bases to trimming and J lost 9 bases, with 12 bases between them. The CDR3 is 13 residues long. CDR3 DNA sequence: TGTGCCAGCAGTTTTCGGGCCTTTGGTGAGCAGTTCTTC. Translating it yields CASSFRAFGEQFF.

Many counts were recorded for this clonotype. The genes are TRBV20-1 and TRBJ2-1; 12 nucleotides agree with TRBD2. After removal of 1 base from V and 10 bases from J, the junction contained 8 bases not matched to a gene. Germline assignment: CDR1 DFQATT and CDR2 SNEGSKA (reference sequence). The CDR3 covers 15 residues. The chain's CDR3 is CSARGGLAGRDEQFF. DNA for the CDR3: TGCAGTGCTAGAGGCGGACTAGCGGGGAGGGACGAGCAGTTCTTC.

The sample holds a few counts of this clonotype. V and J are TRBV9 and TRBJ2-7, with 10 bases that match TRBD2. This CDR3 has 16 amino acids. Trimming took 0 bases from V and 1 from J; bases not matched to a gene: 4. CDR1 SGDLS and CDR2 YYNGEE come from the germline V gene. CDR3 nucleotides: TGTGCCAGCAGCGTAGGTCCTAGCGGGGGTTCCTACGAGCAGTACTTC. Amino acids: CASSVGPSGGSYEQYF.

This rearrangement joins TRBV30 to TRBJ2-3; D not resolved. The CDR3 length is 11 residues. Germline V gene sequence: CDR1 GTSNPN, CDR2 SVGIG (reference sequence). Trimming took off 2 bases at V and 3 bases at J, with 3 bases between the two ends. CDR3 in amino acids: CAWSTTDTQYF. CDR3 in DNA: TGTGCCTGGAGTACAACAGATACGCAGTATTTT.

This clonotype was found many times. CDR3 in DNA: TGTGCCAGCTCACCGGTGGGCGTGAGCAATCAGCCCCAGCATTTT. Translated, it gives CASSPVGVSNQPQHF. The genes are TRBV18 and TRBJ1-5; D ambiguous. This CDR3 comprises 15 residues. The germline V gene has CDR1 KGHSH and CDR2 LQKENI. Trimming left V 3 bases short and J 1 base short, with 10 bases between.

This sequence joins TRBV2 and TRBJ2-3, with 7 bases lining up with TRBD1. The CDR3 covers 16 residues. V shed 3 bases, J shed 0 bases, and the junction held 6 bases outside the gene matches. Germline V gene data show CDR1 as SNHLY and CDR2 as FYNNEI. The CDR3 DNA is TGTGCCAGCAGTGAGAAGGGGGCGTTTAGCACAGATACGCAGTATTTT. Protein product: CASSEKGAFSTDTQYF.

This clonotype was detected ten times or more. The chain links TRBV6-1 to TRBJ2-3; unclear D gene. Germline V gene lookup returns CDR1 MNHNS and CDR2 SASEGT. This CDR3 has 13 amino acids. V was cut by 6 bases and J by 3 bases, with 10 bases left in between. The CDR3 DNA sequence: TGTGCCAGCAGCTCGGTAGTGACAGATACGCAGTATTTT. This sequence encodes CASSSVVTDTQYF.

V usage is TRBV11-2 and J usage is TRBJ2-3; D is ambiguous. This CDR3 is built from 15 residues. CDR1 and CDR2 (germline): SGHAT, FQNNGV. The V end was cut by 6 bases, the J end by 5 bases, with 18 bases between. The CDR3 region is CASSPHVINEDTQYF. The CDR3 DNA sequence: TGTGCCAGCAGTCCCCACGTGATTAACGAAGATACGCAGTATTTT.

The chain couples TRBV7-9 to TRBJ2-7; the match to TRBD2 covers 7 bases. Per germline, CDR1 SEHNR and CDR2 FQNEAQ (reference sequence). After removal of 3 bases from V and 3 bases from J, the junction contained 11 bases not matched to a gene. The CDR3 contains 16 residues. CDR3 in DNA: TGTGCCAGCAGCTTTAGGGAGGGTGGGGCCCACTACGAGCAGTACGTC. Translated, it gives CASSFREGGAHYEQYV.

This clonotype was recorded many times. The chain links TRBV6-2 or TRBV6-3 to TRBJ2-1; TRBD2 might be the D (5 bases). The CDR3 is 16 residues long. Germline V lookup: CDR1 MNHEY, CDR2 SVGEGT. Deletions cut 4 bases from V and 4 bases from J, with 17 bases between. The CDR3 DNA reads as TGTGCCAGCAGTTCACCCCGGGCAGGACTTTACAATGAGCAGTTCTTC. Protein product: CASSSPRAGLYNEQFF.

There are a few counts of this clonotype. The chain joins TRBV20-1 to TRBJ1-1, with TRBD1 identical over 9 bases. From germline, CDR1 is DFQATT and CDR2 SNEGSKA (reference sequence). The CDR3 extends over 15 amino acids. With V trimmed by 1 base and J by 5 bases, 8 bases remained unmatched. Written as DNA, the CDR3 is TGCAGTGCTAGAGTTCCGGACAGGGGAGTAACTGAAGCTTTCTTT. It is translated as CSARVPDRGVTEAFF.

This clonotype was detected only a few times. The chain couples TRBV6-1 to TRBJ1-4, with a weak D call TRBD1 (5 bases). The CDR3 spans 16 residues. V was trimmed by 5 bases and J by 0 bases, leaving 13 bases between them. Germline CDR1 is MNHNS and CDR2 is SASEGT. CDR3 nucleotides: TGTGCCAGCAGTCCAAGAATGGGGGCAACTAATGAAAAACTGTTTTTT. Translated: CASSPRMGATNEKLFF.

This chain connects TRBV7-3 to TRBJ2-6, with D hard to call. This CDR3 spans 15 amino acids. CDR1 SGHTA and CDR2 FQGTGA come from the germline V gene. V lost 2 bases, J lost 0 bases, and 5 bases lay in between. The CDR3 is CASSLVRSGANVLTF. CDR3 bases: TGTGCCAGCAGCTTAGTTCGCTCTGGGGCCAACGTCCTGACTTTC.

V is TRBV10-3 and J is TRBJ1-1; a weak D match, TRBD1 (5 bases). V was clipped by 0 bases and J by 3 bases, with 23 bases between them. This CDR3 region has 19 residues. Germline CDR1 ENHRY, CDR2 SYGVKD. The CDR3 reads CAISESNPSLLMGDTEAFF. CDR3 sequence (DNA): TGTGCCATCAGTGAGTCGAATCCCTCACTTCTCATGGGGGACACTGAAGCTTTCTTT.

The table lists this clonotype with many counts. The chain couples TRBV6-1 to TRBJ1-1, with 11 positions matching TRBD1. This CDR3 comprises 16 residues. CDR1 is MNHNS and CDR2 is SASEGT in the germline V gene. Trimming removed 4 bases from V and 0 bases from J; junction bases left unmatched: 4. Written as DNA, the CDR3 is TGTGCCAGCAGTGCAGGGACAGGGGGAATGAACACTGAAGCTTTCTTT. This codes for CASSAGTGGMNTEAFF.

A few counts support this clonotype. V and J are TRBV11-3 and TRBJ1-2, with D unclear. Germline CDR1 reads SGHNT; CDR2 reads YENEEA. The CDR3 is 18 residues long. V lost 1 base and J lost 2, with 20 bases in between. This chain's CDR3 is CASSLVSSGGRTNYGYTF. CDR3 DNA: TGTGCCAGCAGCTTAGTCAGTTCGGGCGGACGAACAAACTATGGCTACACCTTC.

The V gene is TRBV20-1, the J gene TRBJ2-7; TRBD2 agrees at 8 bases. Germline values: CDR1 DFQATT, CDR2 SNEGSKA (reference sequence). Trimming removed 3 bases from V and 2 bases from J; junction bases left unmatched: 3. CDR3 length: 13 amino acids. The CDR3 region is CSASPGGPYEQYV. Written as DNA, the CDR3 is TGCAGTGCTAGCCCGGGGGGGCCCTACGAGCAGTACGTC.

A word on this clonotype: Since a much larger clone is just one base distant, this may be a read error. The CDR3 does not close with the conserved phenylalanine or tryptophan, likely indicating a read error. CDR3 sequence: CAWSVGGGANEQFL. CDR3 coding DNA: TGTGCCTGGAGTGTTGGAGGGGGGGCCAATGAGCAGTTCTTA. The chain uses TRBV30 and TRBJ2-1; D may be TRBD2 (7 bases). V lost 0 bases, J lost 6 bases, and 12 bases lay in between. The CDR3 sequence is 14 residues long. Germline values: CDR1 GTSNPN, CDR2 SVGIG (reference sequence).

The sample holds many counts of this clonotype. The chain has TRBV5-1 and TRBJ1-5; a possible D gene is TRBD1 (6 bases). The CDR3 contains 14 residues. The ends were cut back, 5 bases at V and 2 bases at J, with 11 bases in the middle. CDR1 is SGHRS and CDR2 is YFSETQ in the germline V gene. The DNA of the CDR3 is TGCGCCAGCAGTCGATCAGGGGGCAATCAGCCCCAGCATTTT. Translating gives CASSRSGGNQPQHF.

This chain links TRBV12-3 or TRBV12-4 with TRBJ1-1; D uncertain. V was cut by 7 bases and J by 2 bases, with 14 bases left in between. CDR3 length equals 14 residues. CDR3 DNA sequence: TGTGCCAGCACCCCCCCGACTTCTAACACTGAAGCTTTCTTT. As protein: CASTPPTSNTEAFF.

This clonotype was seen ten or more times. CDR3 sequence reads: CASSQVRAGELFF. The CDR3 DNA is TGCGCCAGCAGCCAAGTGAGGGCGGGGGAGCTGTTTTTT. V gene TRBV4-3 combines with J gene TRBJ2-2, with D perhaps TRBD2 (5 bases). Germline V gene lookup returns CDR1 LGHNA and CDR2 YSLEER. CDR3 length equals 13 residues. Trimming removed 1 base at V and 8 bases at J, with 8 bases between.